These 6 T cell receptor beta chains originate from one sample sequenced in a study of T cell changes during pregnancy in multiple sclerosis. Some clones are missing from TCRdb's copy, which holds only in-frame ones; the method was immunoSEQ multiplex PCR. The sample carries 70,000 to 90,000 clones, 91% recorded once. The specimen comprised PBMCs, sampled in the first trimester of pregnancy. The origin of the receptors is a female donor in good health, serving as a control in a pregnancy study. Some clones in this sample may be carry-over from other donors' samples.

The CDR3, as DNA: TGCAGCGTTGAATCCAGGGCACACACCGGGGAGCTGTTTTTT. Protein product: CSVESRAHTGELFF. The chain joins TRBV29-1 to TRBJ2-2, with D perhaps TRBD1 (5 bases). From germline, CDR1 is SQVTM and CDR2 ANQGSEA. The CDR3 is 14 residues long. Trimming took off 2 bases at V and 3 bases at J, with 10 bases between the two ends.

The J gene is TRBJ2-1, the V gene TRBV5-6; a weak D match, TRBD1 (6 bases). This CDR3 spans 15 amino acids. CDR1 and CDR2 from the germline V gene are SGHDT and YYEEEE. Trimming pared 5 bases from V and 0 bases from J, leaving 12 bases between. CDR3 amino acids: CASRPGVGSYNEQFF. CDR3 bases: TGTGCCAGCAGGCCAGGGGTGGGCTCCTACAATGAGCAGTTCTTC.

The chain joins TRBV11-1 to TRBJ2-3, with TRBD2 matching over 12 bases. There are 16 residues in the CDR3. V was pared by 5 bases and J by 5 bases, with 8 bases of the junction left unmatched. Germline values: CDR1 SGHAT, CDR2 FQDESV (reference sequence). CDR3 nucleotides: TGTGCCAGCAGCGTCGGTCCGGGACTAGCGGGAGATACGCAGTATTTT. Amino acid sequence: CASSVGPGLAGDTQYF.

The rearrangement joins TRBV25-1 to TRBJ1-1; 8 nucleotides line up with TRBD1. With 7 bases clipped from V and 1 base from J, the junction kept 5 bases outside the gene matches. Germline V lookup: CDR1 MGHDK, CDR2 SYGVNS. The CDR3 length is 14 residues. DNA of the CDR3: TGTGCCAGCAATCTCGGACAGGGGAACACTGAAGCTTTCTTT. Translating it yields CASNLGQGNTEAFF.

This chain links TRBV15 with TRBJ1-6; 8 positions match TRBD1. This CDR3 is 14 amino acids long. Losses at the gene ends were 11 bases for V and 8 bases for J; bases not matched to a gene: 11. CDR1 and CDR2 from the germline V gene are LNHNV and YYDKDF (reference sequence). The CDR3: CAARTGRSDSPLHF. CDR3 DNA sequence: TGTGCCGCCCGGACAGGGAGGTCTGATTCACCCCTCCACTTT.

The rearrangement uses TRBV28 and TRBJ1-6; TRBD1 might be the D (5 bases). Germline V lookup: CDR1 MDHEN, CDR2 SYDVKM. Deletions cut 10 bases from V and 7 bases from J, with 17 bases between. The CDR3 is 14 amino acids. CDR3 sequence: CATHKGIGNSPLHF. The CDR3 DNA is TGTGCCACCCATAAGGGGATTGGGAATTCACCCCTCCACTTT.